This entry lists 2 T cell receptor beta chains sequenced from one sample in a study of blood T cell repertoires in COVID-19. The protocol was immunoSEQ multiplex PCR, while the TCRdb copy is restricted to in-frame clones and leaves out a portion. The data contain some 38,000 clones, 80% of them singletons. Sequenced material: peripheral blood. The receptors derive from a woman aged 70-85 years with acute or convalescent COVID-19.

The V and J genes are TRBV11-2 and TRBJ2-5; 12 nucleotides agree with TRBD1. Germline V gives CDR1 SGHAT, CDR2 FQNNGV. V gave up 6 bases and J gave up 5 bases; unmatched junction bases: 13. The length of the CDR3 is 17 residues. The CDR3, as DNA: TGTGCCAGCAGAAGATCCGGGACAGGGGGCGTAAGGGAGACCCAGTACTTC. Translated, it gives CASRRSGTGGVRETQYF.

The chain uses TRBV6-1 and TRBJ1-6; D gene uncertain. The CDR3 has 13 amino acids. Germline CDR1 reads MNHNS; CDR2 reads SASEGT. Trimming pared 1 base from V and 7 bases from J, leaving 5 bases between. For the CDR3, the DNA is TGTGCCAGCAGTGAAGGGAGGAATTCACCCCTCCACTTT. Its protein is CASSEGRNSPLHF.